One sample yielded the 15 T cell receptor beta chains listed below, sequenced in a study of shared clonotypes between healthy human individuals. The table came from immunoSEQ multiplex PCR; TCRdb's copy has only in-frame clones and leaves some out. The sample has fewer than 1 million clones, approximately 97% seen once. CD45RO-negative cells were positively selected for CCR7, leaving out terminally differentiated effector memory CD45RA+ cells. Sequenced input: naive CD8+ T cells sorted from blood. These receptors were obtained from a man aged 25-45 years in good health.

The genes are TRBV5-6 and TRBJ2-7; 15 bases match TRBD2. Per germline, CDR1 SGHDT and CDR2 YYEEEE. Trimming removed 3 bases from V and 6 bases from J; junction bases left unmatched: 1. The CDR3 is made up of 14 amino acids. Here the CDR3 reads CASSWGLAGGEQYF. The CDR3 coding sequence is TGTGCCAGCAGCTGGGGACTAGCGGGAGGCGAGCAGTACTTC. Filled out from reference TRBV5-6 and TRBJ2-7, the complete variable domain reads DAGVTQSPTHLIKTRGQQVTLRCSPKSGHDTVSWYQQALGQGPQFIFQYYEEEERQRGNFPDRFSGHQFPNYSSELNVNALLLGDSALYLCASSWGLAGGEQYFGPGTRLTVT.

V gene TRBV4-3 combines with J gene TRBJ2-1, with D perhaps TRBD1 (6 bases). The V gene's germline CDR1 is LGHNA and CDR2 YSLEER. Trimming removed 0 bases at V and 7 bases at J, with 16 bases between. This CDR3 is built from 16 residues. DNA for the CDR3: TGCGCCAGCAGCCAAGATCACAGGGAATGGTATAATGAGCAGTTCTTC. Protein sequence: CASSQDHREWYNEQFF.

This rearrangement joins TRBV2 to TRBJ2-7; 9 nucleotides align to TRBD2. This CDR3 is built from 17 residues. With 7 bases clipped from V and 0 bases from J, the junction kept 13 bases outside the gene matches. The V gene's germline CDR1 is SNHLY and CDR2 FYNNEI. The CDR3 bases are TGTGCCAGCACCGAGGGAGCGGGAGGCCGTAGCTCCTACGAGCAGTACTTC. Translation gives CASTEGAGGRSSYEQYF. Full variable domain (missing parts from reference TRBV2 and TRBJ2-7): EPEVTQTPSHQVTQMGQEVILRCVPISNHLYFYWYRQILGQKVEFLVSFYNNEISEKSEIFDDQFSVERPDGSNFTLKIRSTKLEDSAMYFCASTEGAGGRSSYEQYFGPGTRLTVT.

This chain joins TRBV15 and TRBJ2-2, with D possibly called TRBD1 or TRBD2 (5 bases each). The CDR3 extends over 16 amino acids. In germline, CDR1 is LNHNV, CDR2 YYDKDF (reference sequence). V was pared by 6 bases and J by 1 base, with 15 bases between. CDR3 nucleotide sequence: TGTGCCACCAGGTCCGGTTGGGACGGGAACACCGGGGAGCTGTTTTTT. This encodes CATRSGWDGNTGELFF. The variable domain in full, completed from reference TRBV15 and TRBJ2-2, reads DAMVIQNPRYQVTQFGKPVTLSCSQTLNHNVMYWYQQKSSQAPKLLFHYYDKDFNNEADTPDNFQSRRPNTSFCFLDIRSPGLGDTAMYLCATRSGWDGNTGELFFGEGSRLTVL.

This clone was seen a handful of times. The chain has TRBV10-3 and TRBJ1-2; D is possibly TRBD1 (5 bases). The CDR3 contains 15 residues. Germline assignment: CDR1 ENHRY and CDR2 SYGVKD. V lost 10 bases and J lost 3, with 21 bases in between. In DNA, the CDR3 is TGTGCCAGGGGAGAATTAACAGGCACAGACTATGGCTACACCTTC. Its translation: CARGELTGTDYGYTF.

V is TRBV10-3 and J is TRBJ2-7, with TRBD1 as a possible D gene (5 bases). The CDR3 consists of 13 residues. CDR1 and CDR2 (germline): ENHRY, SYGVKD. Trimming pared 10 bases from V and 5 bases from J, leaving 18 bases between. CDR3 loop: CATTGPITNEQYF. CDR3 DNA: TGTGCCACCACAGGCCCCATCACCAACGAGCAGTACTTC.

The CDR3 nucleotides read TGTGCCACCACTCCCCCGGGAGGGGGGGAGCAGTACTTC. Its protein product is CATTPPGGGEQYF. The chain has TRBV27 and TRBJ2-7, with 8 positions matching TRBD2. The junction had 12 bases not matched to a gene; V was cut back by 10 bases and J by 7 bases. Germline CDR1 MNHEY, CDR2 SMNVEV (reference sequence). The CDR3 has 13 residues.

The chain couples TRBV9 to TRBJ2-3; tentative D call: TRBD1 (6 bases). CDR1 is SGDLS, CDR2 YYNGEE, per germline. Trimming took 4 bases from V and 2 from J, leaving 14 bases between them. The CDR3 is made up of 15 amino acids. The DNA for the CDR3 is TGTGCCAGCAGCACACAGGGAACGAACACAGATACGCAGTATTTT. Translated: CASSTQGTNTDTQYF.

This sequence joins TRBV27 and TRBJ2-3; 10 nucleotides agree with TRBD2. The ends lost 1 base at V and 3 bases at J; junction bases unmatched: 10. This CDR3 is built from 18 residues. The germline V gene has CDR1 MNHEY and CDR2 SMNVEV (reference sequence). Here the CDR3 reads CASSLLGISSGRTDTQYF. CDR3 bases: TGTGCCAGCAGTTTATTGGGGATCTCTAGCGGGAGAACAGATACGCAGTATTTT.

The chain carries TRBV4-3 and TRBJ1-3; D may be TRBD1 (5 bases). The CDR3 consists of 16 residues. The V gene lost 0 bases and the J gene lost 3 bases, with 12 bases spanning the gap. The germline V gene has CDR1 LGHNA and CDR2 YSLEER. CDR3 protein: CASSQELEGFGNTIYF. The CDR3 region has the DNA TGCGCCAGCAGCCAAGAATTGGAGGGGTTTGGAAACACCATATATTTT.

The V and J genes are TRBV10-2 and TRBJ2-7, with TRBD2 matching over 8 bases. Germline CDR1 and CDR2: WSHSY and SAAADI. V dropped 6 bases and J dropped 2; count of bases not matched to a gene: 9. This CDR3 is 15 amino acids long. The CDR3 nucleotides read TGCGCCAGCAGGCCTCGGATTAGCGGGACCTACGAGCAGTACTTC. It is translated as CASRPRISGTYEQYF.

The V call is TRBV29-1, the J call TRBJ2-1; D not resolved. The V end was cut by 3 bases, the J end by 4 bases, with 4 bases between. Looked up from germline, CDR1 is SQVTM and CDR2 is ANQGSEA. The CDR3 contains 11 residues. The CDR3 coding sequence is TGCAGCGTTGACCTGTACAATGAGCAGTTCTTC. This sequence encodes CSVDLYNEQFF.

The chain links TRBV9 to TRBJ2-5; tentatively, D is TRBD2 (6 bases). The germline CDR1 and CDR2 sequences are SGDLS and YYNGEE. This CDR3 is built from 14 residues. V was shortened by 3 bases and J by 2 bases, with 11 bases between the two germline ends. In DNA form, the CDR3 reads TGTGCCAGCAGCGCTCGGGACTCACAAGAGACCCAGTACTTC. Encoded protein: CASSARDSQETQYF.

A note on this clone: This same CDR3 is encoded by further DNA sequences in the sample. V is TRBV19 and J is TRBJ1-1; a weak D match, TRBD1 (5 bases). Trimming removed 6 bases from V and 3 bases from J, with 14 bases in between. Germline CDR1 LNHDA, CDR2 SQIVND (reference sequence). The CDR3 has 14 amino acids. In DNA form, the CDR3 reads TGTGCCAGTAGCGACAGATCGAGGGACACTGAAGCTTTCTTT. Its translation: CASSDRSRDTEAFF.

The chain combines TRBV5-4 with TRBJ2-1; no reliable D call. Germline-derived CDR1 and CDR2 are SGHNT and YYREEE (reference sequence). Trimming cost V 4 bases and J 8 bases, with 16 bases left between them. This CDR3 contains 14 residues. CDR3 sequence: CASSPSDRVHEQFF. CDR3 nucleotide sequence: TGTGCCAGCAGCCCGAGTGATAGGGTCCATGAGCAGTTCTTC.